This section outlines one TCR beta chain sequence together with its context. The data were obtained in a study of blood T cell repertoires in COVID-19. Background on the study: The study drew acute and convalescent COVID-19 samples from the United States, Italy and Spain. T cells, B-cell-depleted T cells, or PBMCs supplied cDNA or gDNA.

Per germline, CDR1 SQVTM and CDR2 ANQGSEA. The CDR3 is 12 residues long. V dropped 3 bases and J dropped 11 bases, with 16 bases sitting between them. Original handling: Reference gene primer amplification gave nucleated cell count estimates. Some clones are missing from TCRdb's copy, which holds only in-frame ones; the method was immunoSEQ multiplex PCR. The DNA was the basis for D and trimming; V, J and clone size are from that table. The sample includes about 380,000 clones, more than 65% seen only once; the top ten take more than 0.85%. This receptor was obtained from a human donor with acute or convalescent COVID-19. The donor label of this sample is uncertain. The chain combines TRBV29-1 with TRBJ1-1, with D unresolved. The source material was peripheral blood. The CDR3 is CSVDWQVGKAFF. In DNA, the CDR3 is TGCAGCGTTGATTGGCAGGTAGGAAAGGCTTTCTTT.